This entry lists 26 T cell receptor beta chains sequenced from one sample in a study of CD8+ T cells in alopecia areata. Noted treatment: oral pan-JAK inhibitor, 5-10 mg twice daily. Once RNA had been extracted, it was reverse transcribed into cDNA to act as the sequencing template. Clones were sequenced by immunoSEQ multiplex PCR, and TCRdb holds only the in-frame ones, with some missing. The sample includes a few hundred thousand clones, approximately 40% of them seen just once. The sequences come from CD4+ T cells sorted from blood, collected at approximately week 39, from a patient treated with tofacitinib. All receptors derive from a human donor with alopecia areata.

The genes are TRBV20-1 and TRBJ2-1; perhaps TRBD2 as D (5 bases). The CDR3 consists of 11 residues. Germline CDR1 reads DFQATT; CDR2 reads SNEGSKA (reference sequence). V lost 6 bases and J lost 8, with 11 bases in between. The CDR3 is CSAQTRDEQFF. The CDR3 DNA follows: TGCAGTGCGCAAACTAGGGATGAGCAGTTCTTC.

This chain connects TRBV29-1 to TRBJ2-7, with D possibly TRBD1 on 5 matching bases. Germline V gives CDR1 SQVTM, CDR2 ANQGSEA. The V and J ends lost 4 bases and 3 bases respectively, with 16 bases between them. CDR3 size: 14 residues. The CDR3 DNA sequence: TGCAGCGTTGCTCAGGGTAGTCCGGGCTACGAGCAGTACTTC. This gives the protein CSVAQGSPGYEQYF.

The CDR3: CASSFRNLNTEAFF. CDR3 bases: TGCGCCAGCAGCTTCCGCAATCTGAACACTGAAGCTTTCTTT. V usage is TRBV5-1 and J usage is TRBJ1-1; no clear D gene. The germline V gene has CDR1 SGHRS and CDR2 YFSETQ. Trimming pared 2 bases from V and 0 bases from J, leaving 8 bases between. The CDR3 sequence is 14 residues long. The full variable domain, rest sourced from reference TRBV5-1 and TRBJ1-1, is KAGVTQTPRYLIKTRGQQVTLSCSPISGHRSVSWYQQTPGQGLQFLFEYFSETQRNKGNFPGRFSGRQFSNSRSEMNVSTLELGDSALYLCASSFRNLNTEAFFGQGTRLTVV.

On this clone itself: Possible read error: a much larger clone is one base away. This chain joins TRBV11-1 and TRBJ2-5; no clear D gene. CDR3 length: 10 residues. Germline values: CDR1 SGHAT, CDR2 FQDESV (reference sequence). The V and J ends lost 8 bases and 2 bases respectively, with 3 bases between them. The CDR3 DNA follows: TGTGCCAGCGGGCAAGAGACCCAGTACTTC. Residues: CASGQETQYF.

The chain carries TRBV6-5 and TRBJ1-2; D may be TRBD1 (5 bases). Looked up from germline, CDR1 is MNHEY and CDR2 is SVGAGI. CDR3 length: 13 amino acids. Trimming shortened V by 5 bases and J by 4 bases, and 11 bases separated the two germline ends. DNA of the CDR3: TGTGCCAGCAGTACCGGACATTTCTATGGCTACACCTTC. Translating it yields CASSTGHFYGYTF.

This clone was found a few times. The chain employs TRBV2 and TRBJ2-1; D unresolved. The CDR3 is 14 residues long. V lost 4 bases to trimming and J lost 4 bases, with 11 bases between them. The germline V gene encodes CDR1 SNHLY and CDR2 FYNNEI. The CDR3: CASSAQRDYNEQFF. The CDR3 DNA sequence: TGTGCCAGCAGTGCCCAGCGTGATTACAATGAGCAGTTCTTC.

This clone was detected a few times. The chain recombines TRBV19 with TRBJ2-7, with 8 bases identical to TRBD1. The CDR3 totals 14 residues. V dropped 3 bases and J dropped 0; count of bases not matched to a gene: 1. Per the germline V gene, CDR1 is LNHDA and CDR2 is SQIVND (reference sequence). The CDR3 reads CASSMGQDSYEQYF. CDR3 nucleotide sequence: TGTGCCAGTAGTATGGGACAGGACTCCTACGAGCAGTACTTC.

In this sample, this clone turned up a few times. The chain uses TRBV30 and TRBJ1-4, with D unclear. The V and J ends lost 0 bases and 7 bases respectively, with 12 bases between them. Germline lookup yields CDR1 GTSNPN and CDR2 SVGIG (reference sequence). The CDR3 sequence is 14 residues long. CDR3 nucleotide sequence: TGTGCCTGGAGTGTACGAGGAGTCCGTGAAAAACTGTTTTTT. Protein product: CAWSVRGVREKLFF.

V usage is TRBV30 and J usage is TRBJ1-5, with 9 bases aligning to TRBD1. Per germline, CDR1 GTSNPN and CDR2 SVGIG (reference sequence). V lost 6 bases and J lost 2; bases outside the gene matches: 5. The CDR3 length is 14 residues. The CDR3 reads CACGQGLGNQPQHF. The DNA for the CDR3 is TGTGCCTGCGGACAGGGGCTAGGCAATCAGCCCCAGCATTTT.

This clone was picked up many times. Different DNA sequences within this sample yield the same CDR3. The chain joins TRBV11-3 to TRBJ2-7; no clear D. The germline CDR1 and CDR2 sequences are SGHNT and YENEEA. CDR3 length: 13 amino acids. Deletions cut 0 bases from V and 0 bases from J, with 3 bases between. CDR3 loop: CASSLESSYEQYF. The CDR3 DNA is TGTGCCAGCAGCTTAGAAAGCTCCTACGAGCAGTACTTC. Supplemented by reference TRBV11-3 and TRBJ2-7, the full variable domain reads EAGVVQSPRYKIIEKKQPVAFWCNPISGHNTLYWYLQNLGQGPELLIRYENEEAVDDSQLPKDRFSAERLKGVDSTLKIQPAELGDSAVYLCASSLESSYEQYFGPGTRLTVT.

The V gene is TRBV7-2, the J gene TRBJ2-2; 7 positions match TRBD2. There are 16 residues in the CDR3. Germline V gene sequence: CDR1 SGHTA, CDR2 FQGNSA. V was pared by 2 bases and J by 4 bases, with 7 bases of the junction left unmatched. The CDR3 region has the DNA TGTGCCAGCAGCTTATGGCGGGAGCCGGTCACCGGGGAGCTGTTTTTT. The encoded protein is CASSLWREPVTGELFF.

This clone was seen just once. The DNA for the CDR3 is TGTGCCAGCAGCCCCATGGCCTCCACAGATACGCAGTATTTT. Protein sequence: CASSPMASTDTQYF. This sequence joins TRBV7-6 and TRBJ2-3; the D is unclear. CDR1 and CDR2 (germline): SGHVS, FNYEAQ. V was pared by 5 bases and J by 2 bases, with 11 bases between. The CDR3 sequence is 14 residues long.

The J gene is TRBJ2-2, the V gene TRBV6-6; 7 positions match TRBD2. CDR3 length: 11 amino acids. CDR1 and CDR2 from the germline V gene are MNHNY and SVGAGI (reference sequence). The CDR3 region is CGGGSTGELFF. As DNA, the CDR3 is TGTGGGGGAGGGTCCACCGGGGAGCTGTTTTTT.

The gene calls are TRBV5-1 and TRBJ1-4; 7 nucleotides line up with TRBD1. Per germline, CDR1 SGHRS and CDR2 YFSETQ. V lost 2 bases and J lost 0; bases outside the gene matches: 4. The CDR3 is 16 residues long. CDR3 sequence (DNA): TGCGCCAGCAGCTTCGCAGGACAGGCAACTAATGAAAAACTGTTTTTT. Translating gives CASSFAGQATNEKLFF.

This clone is labeled as medium-sized. The same CDR3 also results from other DNA sequences found in this sample. The chain joins TRBV6-5 to TRBJ1-2; tentative D call: TRBD1 (5 bases). The CDR3 contains 15 residues. The V end was cut by 6 bases, the J end by 2 bases, with 16 bases between. CDR1 is MNHEY and CDR2 is SVGAGI in the germline V gene. The CDR3 nucleotides are TGTGCCAGCAGCCTTTCCCCCAGGGTGAACTATGGCTACACCTTC. It specifies CASSLSPRVNYGYTF.

This sequence joins TRBV11-1 and TRBJ2-7; 9 positions agree with TRBD2. Germline lookup yields CDR1 SGHAT and CDR2 FQDESV (reference sequence). This CDR3 comprises 15 residues. The junction had 5 bases not matched to a gene; V was cut back by 1 base and J by 4 bases. CDR3 nucleotide sequence: TGTGCCAGCAGCTTAGTCGCTAGCGGGACATACGAGCAGTACTTC. Protein product: CASSLVASGTYEQYF.

This clone occurred a few times. The V gene is TRBV12-2, the J gene TRBJ2-1; the table's D call, TRBD1, was not checked against the DNA. TRBV12-2 corresponds to a pseudogene. This CDR3 comprises 15 residues. For the CDR3, the DNA is TGTGCAAGTCGCTTGGACAGGGAGTTTGGGAATGAGCAGTTCTTC. Amino acid sequence: CASRLDREFGNEQFF.

V is TRBV7-2 and J is TRBJ2-5, with D unresolved. V dropped 7 bases and J dropped 0 bases, with 3 bases sitting between them. The CDR3 covers 11 residues. The germline gives CDR1 SGHTA, CDR2 FQGNSA. DNA of the CDR3: TGTGCCAGCACCCACCAAGAGACCCAGTACTTC. The encoded protein is CASTHQETQYF. Looking up the rest from reference TRBV7-2 and TRBJ2-5 gives the full variable domain: GAGVSQSPSNKVTEKGKDVELRCDPISGHTALYWYRQSLGQGLEFLIYFQGNSAPDKSGLPSDRFSAERTGGSVSTLTIQRTQQEDSAVYLCASTHQETQYFGPGTRLLVL.

The chain combines TRBV23-1 with TRBJ2-3, with D maybe TRBD1 (6 bases). TRBV23-1 counts as an open reading frame of uncertain function. Trimming took off 10 bases at V and 11 bases at J, with 19 bases between the two ends. The CDR3 length is 12 residues. CDR3 sequence reads: CATQGFPGVQYF. The CDR3 DNA reads TGCGCCACTCAGGGGTTTCCGGGCGTGCAGTATTTT.

This clone was detected a few times. The rearrangement uses TRBV11-2 and TRBJ2-1; 9 bases line up with TRBD2. This CDR3 comprises 17 residues. The V gene end was trimmed by 5 bases and the J gene end by 9 bases; junction bases not matched to a gene: 17. Germline V lookup: CDR1 SGHAT, CDR2 FQNNGV. The CDR3 here is CASSRLISAGGGREQFF. CDR3 coding DNA: TGTGCCAGCAGCCGTCTCATTTCGGCGGGAGGGGGCCGTGAGCAGTTCTTC.

The chain combines TRBV29-1 with TRBJ2-1; tentative D call: TRBD2 (6 bases). The germline gives CDR1 SQVTM, CDR2 ANQGSEA. The V gene lost 2 bases and the J gene lost 2 bases, with 10 bases spanning the gap. The CDR3 is made up of 14 amino acids. The CDR3 sequence is CSVERGTAYNEQFF. In nucleotides, the CDR3 is TGCAGCGTTGAACGCGGGACGGCCTACAATGAGCAGTTCTTC.

This rearrangement joins TRBV6-4 to TRBJ1-5, with D possibly being TRBD1 (5 bases). In germline, CDR1 is MRHNA, CDR2 SNTAGT. The CDR3 is made up of 16 amino acids. Trimming stripped 9 bases from V and 3 bases from J, with 21 bases between. This chain's CDR3 is CARKNRGSDLNQPQHF. CDR3 coding DNA: TGTGCCAGGAAGAACCGGGGCTCGGACCTCAATCAGCCCCAGCATTTT.

This clone has a handful of counts. The chain carries TRBV29-1 and TRBJ1-4; D may be TRBD1 (6 bases). The V and J ends lost 4 bases and 8 bases respectively, with 14 bases between them. CDR1 and CDR2 from the germline V gene are SQVTM and ANQGSEA. The CDR3 length is 13 residues. The CDR3 region is CSVAVGAAEKLFF. CDR3 bases: TGCAGCGTTGCTGTGGGGGCTGCCGAAAAACTGTTTTTT.

This clone was detected only a few times. The V gene is TRBV4-3, the J gene TRBJ2-7, with TRBD1 matching over 7 bases. The V gene end was trimmed by 4 bases and the J gene end by 3 bases; junction bases not matched to a gene: 9. This CDR3 contains 15 residues. Germline V gene sequence: CDR1 LGHNA, CDR2 YSLEER. The CDR3, as DNA: TGCGCCAGCAGCCTTACAGGGGAAATCAACTACGAGCAGTACTTC. Amino acid sequence: CASSLTGEINYEQYF.

The V gene is TRBV7-9, the J gene TRBJ2-7; D call uncertain. The V and J ends lost 1 base and 3 bases respectively, with 7 bases between them. Germline values: CDR1 SEHNR, CDR2 FQNEAQ (reference sequence). The CDR3 contains 13 residues. DNA of the CDR3: TGTGCCAGCAGCTTAGACATGGTCTACGAGCAGTACTTC. Translating gives CASSLDMVYEQYF.

The sample holds one count of this clone. This rearrangement joins TRBV7-9 to TRBJ1-5, with TRBD1 matching over 8 bases. J was trimmed by 4 bases and V by 8 bases; bases with no gene match: 4. This CDR3 is 13 amino acids long. CDR1 and CDR2 (germline): SEHNR, FQNEAQ (reference sequence). DNA of the CDR3: TGTGCCAGCGGGGGGACAGGTAATCAGCCCCAGCATTTT. Protein product: CASGGTGNQPQHF.